The present T cell receptor (beta chain) was sequenced within a study of CD8+ T cells in alopecia areata. This CDR3 spans 15 amino acids. Germline V lookup: CDR1 SGHRS, CDR2 YFSETQ. Trimming pared 9 bases from V and 0 bases from J, leaving 13 bases between. Study findings and constraints: How baseline CD8+ expansion relates to response remains uncertain (there was one nonresponder).

As concerns this clone: Its matching antigen is unknown.

Treatment: oral pan-JAK inhibitor, 5-10 mg twice daily. Following RNA extraction, reverse transcription yielded cDNA that acted as the sequencing template. Some clones are missing from TCRdb's copy, which holds only in-frame ones; the method was immunoSEQ multiplex PCR. The repertoire holds under 250,000 clones, with approximately 72% as singletons. The sample consisted of CD4+ T cells sorted from blood, taken at approximately week 44, from a patient treated with tofacitinib. This chain connects TRBV5-1 to TRBJ2-6, with D perhaps TRBD2 (6 bases). This receptor was obtained from a human donor with alopecia areata. The CDR3 nucleotides are TGCGCCACCTCCGCCGGGGGCTCTGGGGCCAACGTCCTGACTTTC. Protein sequence: CATSAGGSGANVLTF.